Listed below are T cell receptor beta chains from one sample, sequenced in a study of T cell repertoires in cytomegalovirus infection. TCRdb passed the reads through MiXCR, listing each CDR3 protein once. The sample shows a few hundred thousand distinct CDR3 sequences, approximately 15% of them seen only once. The sequencing input was PBMCs. These TCRs come from a human donor in good health (CMV status not recorded). Some clones in this sample may be carry-over from other donors' samples. Each CDR3 is given with its conserved first and last residue. Each record gives: V gene, CDR3 protein.

V gene: TRBV7-9
CDR3 protein: CASSLLLGTQYF

V gene: TRBV6-6
CDR3 protein: CASSRTANTGELFF

V gene: TRBV10-3
CDR3 protein: CAITRDRGGYEQYF

V gene: TRBV7-2
CDR3 protein: CASSRVGLAGLLETQYF

V gene: TRBV4-2
CDR3 protein: CASSPGLAENNEQFF

V gene: TRBV7-2
CDR3 protein: CASSLGGVATQETQYF

V gene: TRBV7-2
CDR3 protein: CASSGPKGNTIYF

V gene: TRBV7-2
CDR3 protein: CASSLGAGQYSNQPQHF

V gene: TRBV4-3
CDR3 protein: CASSQDAAVGVAYF

V gene: TRBV7-2
CDR3 protein: CASSLVGQGASDTQYF

V gene: TRBV29-1
CDR3 protein: CSIGTGFYGYTF

V gene: TRBV7-2
CDR3 protein: CASSSRTSPLETQYF

V gene: TRBV4-2
CDR3 protein: CASSQREQGGSETQYF

V gene: TRBV7-9
CDR3 protein: CASTPLEGTQYF

V gene: TRBV7-9
CDR3 protein: CASATSGVINEQFF

V gene: TRBV7-2
CDR3 protein: CASSLGGREYNEQFF

V gene: TRBV11-2
CDR3 protein: CASSLEGGGETQYF

V gene: TRBV7-2
CDR3 protein: CASSVNSGTYNEQFF

V gene: TRBV7-6
CDR3 protein: CASSSRGGDEQYF

V gene: TRBV10-3
CDR3 protein: CAIGTGAAYEQYF

V gene: TRBV7-3
CDR3 protein: CASSTRTGPSTDTQYF

V gene: TRBV27
CDR3 protein: CASSAAGRGTGELFF

V gene: TRBV28
CDR3 protein: CASRQGAGYTDTQYF

V gene: TRBV28
CDR3 protein: CASSRGGGYEQYF

V gene: TRBV7-8
CDR3 protein: CASSLVRTLSNQPQHF

V gene: TRBV20-1
CDR3 protein: CSARKWPGTSDRSYEQYF

V gene: TRBV7-2
CDR3 protein: CASSPGLAGGRTDTQYF

V gene: TRBV20-1
CDR3 protein: CSAGLARYEQYF